What follows describes a single T cell receptor (beta chain). A clone one base away is much larger, so this may be a read error. Germline V gives CDR1 MGHRA, CDR2 YSYEKL. The V end was cut by 0 bases, the J end by 4 bases, with 14 bases between. The CDR3 contains 16 residues. From about 400 ng of RNA, a library with molecular barcoded alpha/delta and beta/gamma adaptors was made. One entry per CDR3 protein results from TCRdb running MiXCR on the reads. The sample includes 55,000 to 60,000 distinct CDR3 sequences, approximately 13% seen only once; the top ten take 15% to 20%. The sample belongs to a study of read filtering for tumor transcriptome and immune sequencing. On the study more broadly: DNase treatment preceded whole-transcriptome library preparation.

Sequencing input: a population of CD138-negative cells sorted from bone marrow. The chain carries TRBV4-1 and TRBJ2-3; tentatively, D is TRBD1 (6 bases). This clonotype originated in a donor at least 40 years old with multiple myeloma. Here the CDR3 DNA reads TGCGCCAGCAGCCAAGACGCGACAGGAGCCGCAGATACGCAGTATTTT. This translates into CASSQDATGAADTQYF.